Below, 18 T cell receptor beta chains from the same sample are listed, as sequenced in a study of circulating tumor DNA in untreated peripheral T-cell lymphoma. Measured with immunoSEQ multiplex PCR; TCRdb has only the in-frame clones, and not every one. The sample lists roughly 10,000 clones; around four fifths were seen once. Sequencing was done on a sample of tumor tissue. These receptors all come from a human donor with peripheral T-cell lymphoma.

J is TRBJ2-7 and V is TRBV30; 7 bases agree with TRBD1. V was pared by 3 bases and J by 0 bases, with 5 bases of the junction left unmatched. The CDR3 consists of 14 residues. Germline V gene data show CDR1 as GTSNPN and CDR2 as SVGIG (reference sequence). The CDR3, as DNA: TGTGCCTGGAGAGGACAGGCCCTCTCCTACGAGCAGTACTTC. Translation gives CAWRGQALSYEQYF.

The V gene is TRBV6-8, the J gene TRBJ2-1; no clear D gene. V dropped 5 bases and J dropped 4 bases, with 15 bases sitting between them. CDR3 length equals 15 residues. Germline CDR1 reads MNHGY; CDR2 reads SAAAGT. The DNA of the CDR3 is TGTGCCAGCAGTGTAGTACCTCAGGAGTACAATGAGCAGTTCTTC. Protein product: CASSVVPQEYNEQFF.

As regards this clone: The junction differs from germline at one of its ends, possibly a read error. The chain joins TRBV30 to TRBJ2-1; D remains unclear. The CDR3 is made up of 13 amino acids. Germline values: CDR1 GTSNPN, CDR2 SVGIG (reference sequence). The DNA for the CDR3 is TGTGCTTGGAGTGGCGGCTCCTACAATGAGCAGTTCTTC. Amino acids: CAWSGGSYNEQFF.

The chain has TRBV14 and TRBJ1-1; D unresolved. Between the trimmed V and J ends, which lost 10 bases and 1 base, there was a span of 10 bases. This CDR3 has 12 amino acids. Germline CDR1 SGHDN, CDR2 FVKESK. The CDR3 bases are TGTGCCACCGGAACCAGGAACACTGAAGCTTTCTTT. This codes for CATGTRNTEAFF. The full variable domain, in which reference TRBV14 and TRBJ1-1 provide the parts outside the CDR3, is EAGVTQFPSHSVIEKGQTVTLRCDPISGHDNLYWYRRVMGKEIKFLLHFVKESKQDESGMPNNRFLAERTGGTYSTLKVQPAELEDSGVYFCATGTRNTEAFFGQGTRLTVV.

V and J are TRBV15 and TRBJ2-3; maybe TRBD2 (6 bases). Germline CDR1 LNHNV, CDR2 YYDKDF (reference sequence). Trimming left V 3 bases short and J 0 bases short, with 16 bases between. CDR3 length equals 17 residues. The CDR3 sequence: CATSRTRDLSSTDTQYF. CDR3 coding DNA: TGTGCCACCAGCAGGACCAGGGACTTATCTAGCACAGATACGCAGTATTTT.

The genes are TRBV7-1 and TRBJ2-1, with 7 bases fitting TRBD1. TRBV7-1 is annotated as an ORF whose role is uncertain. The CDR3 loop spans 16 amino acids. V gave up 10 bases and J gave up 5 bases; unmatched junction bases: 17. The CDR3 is CATNPRAAGTDNEQFF. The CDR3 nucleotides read TGTGCCACCAACCCTCGGGCCGCCGGGACAGACAATGAGCAGTTCTTC.

CDR3 sequence: CASTDPGGNSPLHF. DNA for the CDR3: TGTGCCAGCACCGACCCAGGAGGGAATTCACCCCTCCACTTT. The chain is built from TRBV6-8 and TRBJ1-6; D unresolved. Germline V CDR1 and CDR2: MNHGY, SAAAGT. Trimming removed 7 bases at V and 7 bases at J, with 14 bases between. CDR3 size: 14 residues.

CDR3 protein: CASSPGQGAATEAFF. CDR3 bases: TGTGCCAGCAGCCCCGGACAGGGGGCAGCCACTGAAGCTTTCTTT. The rearrangement uses TRBV7-7 and TRBJ1-1, with TRBD1 matching over 11 bases. Germline V gene sequence: CDR1 SSHAT, CDR2 FNYEAQ (reference sequence). V shed 5 bases and J 4 bases; nucleotides not matched to a gene: 6. The CDR3 runs 15 residues.

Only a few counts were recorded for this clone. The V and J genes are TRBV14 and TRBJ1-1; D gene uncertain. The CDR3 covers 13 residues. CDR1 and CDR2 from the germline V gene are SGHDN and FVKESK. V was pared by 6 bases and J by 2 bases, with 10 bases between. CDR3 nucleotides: TGTGCCAGCAGTTTCTTAGCCAACACTGAAGCTTTCTTT. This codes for CASSFLANTEAFF.

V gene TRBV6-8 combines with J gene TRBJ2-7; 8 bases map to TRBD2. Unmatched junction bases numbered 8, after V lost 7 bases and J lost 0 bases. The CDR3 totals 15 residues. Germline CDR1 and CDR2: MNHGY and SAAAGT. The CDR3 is CASNGSGGLSYEQYF. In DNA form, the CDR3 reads TGTGCCAGCAACGGGAGCGGGGGACTCTCCTACGAGCAGTACTTC.

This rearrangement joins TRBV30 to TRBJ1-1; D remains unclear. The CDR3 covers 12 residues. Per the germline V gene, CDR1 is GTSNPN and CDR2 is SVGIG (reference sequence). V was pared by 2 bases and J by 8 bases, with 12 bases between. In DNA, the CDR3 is TGTGCCTGGAGTTGGGTTTTAGGCGAAGCTTTCTTT. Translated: CAWSWVLGEAFF.

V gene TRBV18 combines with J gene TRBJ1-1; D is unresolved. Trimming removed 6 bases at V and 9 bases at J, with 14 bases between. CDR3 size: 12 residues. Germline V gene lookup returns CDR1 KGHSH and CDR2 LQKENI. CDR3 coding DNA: TGTGCCAGCTCCTACGGGGAGGGAAAAGCTTTCTTT. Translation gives CASSYGEGKAFF.

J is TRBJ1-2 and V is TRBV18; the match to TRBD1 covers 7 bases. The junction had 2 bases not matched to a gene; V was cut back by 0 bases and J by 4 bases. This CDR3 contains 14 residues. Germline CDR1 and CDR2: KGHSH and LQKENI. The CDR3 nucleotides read TGTGCCAGCTCACCACCCGGGACAGTCTATGGCTACACCTTC. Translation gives CASSPPGTVYGYTF.

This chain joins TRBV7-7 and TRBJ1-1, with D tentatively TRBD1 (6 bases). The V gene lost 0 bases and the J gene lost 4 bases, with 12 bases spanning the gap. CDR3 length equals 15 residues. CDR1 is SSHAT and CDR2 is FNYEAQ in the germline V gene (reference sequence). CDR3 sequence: CASSLAAQGGTEAFF. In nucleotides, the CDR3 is TGTGCCAGCAGCTTAGCCGCTCAAGGGGGCACTGAAGCTTTCTTT.

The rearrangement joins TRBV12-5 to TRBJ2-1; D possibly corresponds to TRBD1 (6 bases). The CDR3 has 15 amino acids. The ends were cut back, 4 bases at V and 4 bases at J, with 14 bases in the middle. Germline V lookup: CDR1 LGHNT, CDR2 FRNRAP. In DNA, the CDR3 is TGTGCTAGTGGTTCCCCCAGGGGCGAGTACAATGAGCAGTTCTTC. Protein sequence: CASGSPRGEYNEQFF.

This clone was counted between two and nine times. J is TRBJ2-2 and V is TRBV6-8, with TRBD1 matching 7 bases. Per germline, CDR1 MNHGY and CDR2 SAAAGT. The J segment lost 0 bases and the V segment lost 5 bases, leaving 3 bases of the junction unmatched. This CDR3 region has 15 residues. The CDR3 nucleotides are TGTGCCAGCAGTCGACAGGGATCGAACACCGGGGAGCTGTTTTTT. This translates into CASSRQGSNTGELFF.

CDR3 protein: CASSYGTGSPLHF. CDR3 sequence (DNA): TGTGCCAGCAGTTACGGCACGGGTTCACCCCTCCACTTT. The chain carries TRBV6-8 and TRBJ1-6, with unresolved D. Germline CDR1 is MNHGY and CDR2 is SAAAGT. Trimming took off 2 bases at V and 9 bases at J, with 8 bases between the two ends. The CDR3 sequence is 13 residues long.

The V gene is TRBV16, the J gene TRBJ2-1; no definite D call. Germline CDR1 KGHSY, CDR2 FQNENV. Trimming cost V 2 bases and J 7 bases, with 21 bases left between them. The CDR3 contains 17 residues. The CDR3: CASSQARTRVSRNEQFF. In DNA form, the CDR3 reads TGTGCCAGCAGCCAAGCCCGAACACGGGTTTCGAGGAATGAGCAGTTCTTC.